This TCR beta chain was obtained from a study of blood T cell repertoires in COVID-19. Study-level background: Specimens from acute and convalescent COVID-19 originated in the United States, Italy and Spain. PBMCs, B-cell-depleted T cells, or T cells were the source of the cDNA or gDNA that made up the material.

Original data processing: Reference gene primer amplification gave nucleated cell count estimates. Sequencing used immunoSEQ multiplex PCR; TCRdb keeps in-frame clones, though not all of them. Clone size and V and J calls were adopted from that table, with D and trimming inferred from the DNA. The table includes approximately 240,000 clones, roughly 84% detected once. The J segment lost 9 bases and the V segment lost 0 bases, leaving 7 bases of the junction unmatched. The germline V gene has CDR1 LGHDT and CDR2 YNNKEL (reference sequence). The CDR3 is 16 residues long. Sequenced input: peripheral blood. The chain recombines TRBV3-1 (or the pseudogene TRBV3-2) with TRBJ1-6; 8 nucleotides agree with TRBD1. This clonotype was obtained from a woman in her sixties with acute or convalescent COVID-19. The CDR3 sequence is CASSQEIGQGGSPLHF. CDR3 bases: TGTGCCAGCAGCCAAGAAATAGGACAGGGAGGTTCACCCCTCCACTTT.